Presented here are 27 T cell receptor beta chains from one specimen sequenced in a study of T cell responses to AZD1222 COVID-19 vaccine. TCRdb's copy holds only in-frame clones and misses some; the assay was immunoSEQ multiplex PCR. The sample lists 150,000 or so clones; around nine tenths were seen once. The material was peripheral blood, obtained on day 0 of AZD1222 vaccination. These receptors came from an adult in good health.

The rearrangement joins TRBV3-1 (or the pseudogene TRBV3-2) to TRBJ1-5; 8 nucleotides line up with TRBD1. The V gene end was trimmed by 3 bases and the J gene end by 3 bases; junction bases not matched to a gene: 4. Germline CDR1 is LGHDT and CDR2 is YNNKEL (reference sequence). The CDR3 covers 15 residues. CDR3 residues: CASSQPTGDNQPQHF. As DNA, the CDR3 is TGTGCCAGCAGCCAGCCGACAGGGGACAATCAGCCCCAGCATTTT.

This chain joins TRBV18 and TRBJ1-2; 8 positions agree with TRBD1. Germline loops: CDR1 KGHSH, CDR2 LQKENI. This CDR3 contains 12 residues. V shed 4 bases, J shed 6 bases, and the junction held 1 base outside the gene matches. The CDR3 DNA is TGTGCCAGCTCACGGGACAGGAATGGCTACACCTTC. Translated, it gives CASSRDRNGYTF.

This sequence joins TRBV9 and TRBJ1-2; D call uncertain. In germline, CDR1 is SGDLS, CDR2 YYNGEE. Trimming stripped 3 bases from V and 5 bases from J, with 14 bases between. This CDR3 is 14 amino acids long. CDR3 bases: TGTGCCAGCAGCGCCGACACGGCCCAATATGGCTACACCTTC. This gives the protein CASSADTAQYGYTF.

This clone was seen a few times. The chain uses TRBV7-8 and TRBJ1-1; D remains unclear. CDR1 SGHVS and CDR2 FQNEAQ come from the germline V gene. CDR3 length: 13 amino acids. V lost 5 bases and J lost 9, with 16 bases in between. CDR3 DNA: TGTGCCAGCAGCATCAGTTTAGGAGAACAAGCTTTCTTT. Encoded protein: CASSISLGEQAFF.

V is TRBV10-2 and J is TRBJ1-1; 7 positions agree with TRBD1. V was clipped by 3 bases and J by 3 bases; unmatched bases: 13. Germline lookup yields CDR1 WSHSY and CDR2 SAAADI. The CDR3 extends over 17 amino acids. The CDR3 is CASSEVLFYRGDTEAFF. The CDR3 bases are TGCGCCAGCAGTGAAGTTTTGTTTTACAGGGGAGACACTGAAGCTTTCTTT.

The V and J genes are TRBV6-5 and TRBJ1-1; 7 nucleotides line up with TRBD1. This CDR3 has 14 amino acids. Looked up from germline, CDR1 is MNHEY and CDR2 is SVGAGI. Unmatched junction bases numbered 1, after V lost 2 bases and J lost 1 base. The CDR3 bases are TGTGCCAGCAGTTACCGGACAGGGAACACTGAAGCTTTCTTT. Its translation: CASSYRTGNTEAFF.

This chain joins TRBV28 and TRBJ2-1; 10 nucleotides agree with TRBD1. V lost 2 bases and J lost 5; bases outside the gene matches: 18. This CDR3 has 20 amino acids. CDR1 is MDHEN and CDR2 is SYDVKM in the germline V gene. The CDR3 sequence: CASSLTEGFPDRGFHNEQFF. The DNA of the CDR3 is TGTGCCAGCAGTTTAACTGAGGGCTTTCCGGACAGGGGGTTCCACAATGAGCAGTTCTTC.

This clone was seen only a few times. V is TRBV7-8 and J is TRBJ1-2; D is unresolved. V was pared by 1 base and J by 4 bases, with 13 bases between. Germline values: CDR1 SGHVS, CDR2 FQNEAQ. This CDR3 is built from 15 residues. CDR3 sequence: CASSLVADPSYGYTF. Written as DNA, the CDR3 is TGTGCCAGCAGCTTAGTGGCAGATCCATCCTATGGCTACACCTTC.

The chain uses TRBV6-5 and TRBJ1-4; D gene uncertain. V gave up 0 bases and J gave up 4 bases, with 12 bases separating them. From germline, CDR1 is MNHEY and CDR2 SVGAGI. The CDR3 spans 16 residues. As DNA, the CDR3 is TGTGCCAGCAGTTACTCTTGGGAGGGCCTTAATGAAAAACTGTTTTTT. Protein: CASSYSWEGLNEKLFF.

V usage is TRBV21-1 and J usage is TRBJ1-4; the D call of TRBD1 is as the table states it, not checked on the DNA. TRBV21-1 is an annotated pseudogene. CDR3 length equals 15 residues. The DNA of the CDR3 is TGTGCCAGCAGCGTCCACAGGGGACCTAATGAAAAACTGTTTTTT. Protein product: CASSVHRGPNEKLFF.

This clone was recorded only once. The V gene is TRBV5-6, the J gene TRBJ1-1; D remains unclear. V dropped 1 base and J dropped 7 bases, with 5 bases sitting between them. The CDR3 consists of 11 residues. CDR1 is SGHDT and CDR2 is YYEEEE in the germline V gene. The CDR3 reads CASSLTDEAFF. CDR3 DNA sequence: TGTGCCAGCAGCTTGACAGATGAAGCTTTCTTT.

This clone was seen just once. The chain carries TRBV5-1 and TRBJ1-1; TRBD1 agrees at 7 bases. The CDR3 is made up of 14 amino acids. Germline V gene data show CDR1 as SGHRS and CDR2 as YFSETQ. Trimming removed 0 bases from V and 7 bases from J; junction bases left unmatched: 6. The DNA for the CDR3 is TGCGCCAGCAGCTTGGCGGACAGGTCCGATGAAGCTTTCTTT. It is translated as CASSLADRSDEAFF.

The CDR3 DNA sequence: TGCAGTGCTAGTTTTGTGACAGGGGCCTACAATGAGCAGTTCTTC. Translated, it gives CSASFVTGAYNEQFF. V gene TRBV20-1 combines with J gene TRBJ2-1, with 8 bases fitting TRBD1. This CDR3 has 15 residues. Germline V gives CDR1 DFQATT, CDR2 SNEGSKA (reference sequence). The V and J ends lost 3 bases and 2 bases, in that order; junction bases with no gene match: 6.

This sequence joins TRBV24-1 and TRBJ2-5; 9 bases agree with TRBD1. Trimming at V came to 3 bases and at J to 4 bases, leaving 5 bases not matched to a gene. Looked up from germline, CDR1 is KGHDR and CDR2 is SFDVKD. This CDR3 comprises 15 residues. The CDR3 region is CATSDPGQGIETQYF. The CDR3 region has the DNA TGTGCCACCAGTGATCCGGGACAGGGAATAGAGACCCAGTACTTC.

The chain recombines TRBV19 with TRBJ1-2, with D perhaps TRBD1 (5 bases). CDR3 length equals 10 residues. Trimming left V 8 bases short and J 11 bases short, with 12 bases between. The germline V gene encodes CDR1 LNHDA and CDR2 SQIVND (reference sequence). The CDR3 sequence is CASFRGVYTF. The CDR3 DNA is TGTGCCAGTTTCAGAGGGGTATACACCTTC.

This clone turned up a few times. The chain is built from TRBV27 and TRBJ2-1; 7 bases map to TRBD1. V dropped 2 bases and J dropped 4; count of bases not matched to a gene: 2. CDR1 and CDR2 from the germline V gene are MNHEY and SMNVEV (reference sequence). The CDR3 is 14 residues long. The CDR3 coding sequence is TGTGCCAGCAGTTTAAGGGGGCAGTACAATGAGCAGTTCTTC. The encoded protein is CASSLRGQYNEQFF.

The chain joins TRBV9 to TRBJ2-1; TRBD2 aligns across 9 bases. Losses at the gene ends were 0 bases for V and 7 bases for J; bases not matched to a gene: 8. Germline values: CDR1 SGDLS, CDR2 YYNGEE. This CDR3 has 16 residues. CDR3 bases: TGTGCCAGCAGCGTAGGGGCGGGAGGGGTTTTGAATGAGCAGTTCTTC. Translating gives CASSVGAGGVLNEQFF.

This chain connects TRBV2 to TRBJ1-5; D is undetermined. This CDR3 has 13 residues. With 3 bases removed from V and 7 bases from J, the gap between germline ends came to 10 bases. Germline V gene lookup returns CDR1 SNHLY and CDR2 FYNNEI. CDR3 loop: CASSDTGLQPQHF. CDR3 sequence (DNA): TGTGCCAGCAGTGATACGGGGTTACAGCCCCAGCATTTT.

The gene calls are TRBV12-5 and TRBJ1-1, with D maybe TRBD1 (5 bases). This CDR3 has 12 residues. Germline lookup yields CDR1 LGHNT and CDR2 FRNRAP. Trimming took 5 bases from V and 1 from J, leaving 5 bases between them. The CDR3 loop reads CASGTGNTEAFF. As DNA, the CDR3 is TGTGCTAGTGGTACAGGGAACACTGAAGCTTTCTTT.

The rearrangement joins TRBV12-3 or TRBV12-4 to TRBJ1-2, with D possibly TRBD1 on 5 matching bases. The CDR3 is 13 amino acids. With 3 bases removed from V and 8 bases from J, the gap between germline ends came to 13 bases. CDR3 loop: CASSFLREGGYTF. The CDR3, as DNA: TGTGCCAGCAGTTTCCTCAGGGAGGGAGGCTACACCTTC.

The V call is TRBV5-8, the J call TRBJ2-5; D unclear. V shed 2 bases and J shed 5 bases, with 16 bases lying between them. The CDR3 spans 15 residues. In germline, CDR1 is SGHTS, CDR2 YDEGEE. The CDR3 sequence is CASSFGPLSGETQYF. CDR3 bases: TGTGCCAGCAGCTTCGGGCCGCTAAGTGGGGAGACCCAGTACTTC.

The chain uses TRBV2 and TRBJ1-4, with D perhaps TRBD1 (5 bases). This CDR3 has 13 amino acids. V lost 6 bases and J 8 bases, leaving 13 bases between the germline ends. Germline lookup yields CDR1 SNHLY and CDR2 FYNNEI. The CDR3 protein is CASRADSGEKLFF. The CDR3, as DNA: TGTGCCAGCAGGGCCGACAGTGGAGAAAAACTGTTTTTT.

This rearrangement joins TRBV19 to TRBJ1-1, with D possibly being TRBD1 (5 bases). Germline V gene lookup returns CDR1 LNHDA and CDR2 SQIVND (reference sequence). V dropped 9 bases and J dropped 5 bases, with 16 bases sitting between them. The CDR3 runs to 13 residues. The CDR3 region has the DNA TGTGCCAGCCAAAACGTCCGGGGGACTGAAGCTTTCTTT. Translating it yields CASQNVRGTEAFF.

This chain links TRBV16 with TRBJ1-6, with D perhaps TRBD1 (5 bases). The CDR3 contains 17 residues. V was cut by 5 bases and J by 6 bases, with 20 bases left in between. Germline V gene lookup returns CDR1 KGHSY and CDR2 FQNENV. The CDR3 is CASSSLGSGPSNSPLHF. The CDR3 bases are TGTGCCAGCAGCTCTTTGGGGTCGGGACCGTCTAATTCACCCCTCCACTTT.

The CDR3 is CASMNRDGYTF. In nucleotides, the CDR3 is TGTGCCAGTATGAACCGTGATGGCTACACCTTC. The chain has TRBV19 and TRBJ1-2; D is uncertain. V was trimmed by 7 bases and J by 6 bases, leaving 9 bases between them. The CDR3 length is 11 residues. In germline, CDR1 is LNHDA, CDR2 SQIVND (reference sequence).

The chain carries TRBV4-1 and TRBJ2-7; the match to TRBD2 covers 9 bases. Germline V lookup: CDR1 MGHRA, CDR2 YSYEKL. The CDR3 is 15 amino acids. The V gene end was trimmed by 3 bases and the J gene end by 4 bases; junction bases not matched to a gene: 7. The CDR3 sequence: CASSQASGTLYEQYF. The DNA of the CDR3 is TGCGCCAGCAGCCAGGCTAGCGGGACCTTATACGAGCAGTACTTC.

The J gene is TRBJ1-2, the V gene TRBV6-6, with D possibly TRBD1 on 6 matching bases. Germline V CDR1 and CDR2: MNHNY, SVGAGI (reference sequence). The CDR3 length is 13 residues. The germline V and J ends were trimmed by 5 bases and 6 bases, with 13 bases remaining between them. CDR3 in DNA: TGTGCCAGCAGTCCCAACGGGGGCAATGGCTACACCTTC. Protein: CASSPNGGNGYTF.